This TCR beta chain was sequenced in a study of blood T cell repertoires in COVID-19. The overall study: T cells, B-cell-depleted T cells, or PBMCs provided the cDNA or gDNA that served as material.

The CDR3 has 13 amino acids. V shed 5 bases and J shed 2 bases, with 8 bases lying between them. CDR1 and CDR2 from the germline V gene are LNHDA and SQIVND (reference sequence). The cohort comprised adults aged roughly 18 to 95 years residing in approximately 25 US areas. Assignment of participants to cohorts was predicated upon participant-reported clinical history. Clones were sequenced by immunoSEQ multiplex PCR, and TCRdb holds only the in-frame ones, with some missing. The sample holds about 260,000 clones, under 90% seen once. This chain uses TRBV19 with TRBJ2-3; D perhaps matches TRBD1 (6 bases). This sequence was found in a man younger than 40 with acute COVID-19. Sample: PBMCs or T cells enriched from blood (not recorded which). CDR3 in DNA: TGTGCCAGTAGTGGGGGCCCCACAGATACGCAGTATTTT. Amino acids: CASSGGPTDTQYF.